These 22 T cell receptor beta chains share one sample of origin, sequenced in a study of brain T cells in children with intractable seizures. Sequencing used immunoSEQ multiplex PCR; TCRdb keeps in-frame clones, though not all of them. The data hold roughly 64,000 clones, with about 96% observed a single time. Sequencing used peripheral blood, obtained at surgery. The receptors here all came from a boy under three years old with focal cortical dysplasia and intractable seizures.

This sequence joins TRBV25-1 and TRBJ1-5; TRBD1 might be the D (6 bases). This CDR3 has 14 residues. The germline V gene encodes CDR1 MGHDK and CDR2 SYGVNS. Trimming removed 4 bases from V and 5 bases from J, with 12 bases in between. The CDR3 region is CASSAIGGDQPQHF. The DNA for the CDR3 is TGTGCCAGCAGTGCGATAGGGGGGGATCAGCCCCAGCATTTT.

CDR3 DNA: TGTGCCAGCAGCCAAGCGTCTAGCGGACAAGAGACCCAGTACTTC. Amino acid sequence: CASSQASSGQETQYF. The chain couples TRBV4-2 to TRBJ2-5, with 7 bases that match TRBD2. With 1 base clipped from V and 2 bases from J, the junction kept 4 bases outside the gene matches. CDR1 is LGHNA, CDR2 YNFKEQ, per germline. The CDR3 is 15 amino acids.

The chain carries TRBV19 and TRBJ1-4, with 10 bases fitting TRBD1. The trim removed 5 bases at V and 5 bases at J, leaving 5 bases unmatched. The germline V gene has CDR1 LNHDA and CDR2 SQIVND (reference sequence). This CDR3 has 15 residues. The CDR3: CASSPGQGNNEKLFF. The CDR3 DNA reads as TGTGCCAGTAGTCCGGGACAGGGGAACAATGAAAAACTGTTTTTT.

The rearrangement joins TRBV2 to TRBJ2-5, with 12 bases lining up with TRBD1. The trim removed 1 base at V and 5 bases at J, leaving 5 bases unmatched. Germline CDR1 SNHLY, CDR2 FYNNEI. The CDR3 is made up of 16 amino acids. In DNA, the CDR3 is TGTGCCAGCAGTGAAGTGGGACAGGGGGCCAAGGAGACCCAGTACTTC. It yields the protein CASSEVGQGAKETQYF.

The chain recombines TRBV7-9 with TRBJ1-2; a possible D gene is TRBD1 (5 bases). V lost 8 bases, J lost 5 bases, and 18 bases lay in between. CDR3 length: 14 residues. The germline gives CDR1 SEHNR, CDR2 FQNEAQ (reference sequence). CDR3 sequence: CASQSGTAIYGYTF. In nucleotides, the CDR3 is TGTGCCAGCCAATCCGGGACTGCAATTTATGGCTACACCTTC.

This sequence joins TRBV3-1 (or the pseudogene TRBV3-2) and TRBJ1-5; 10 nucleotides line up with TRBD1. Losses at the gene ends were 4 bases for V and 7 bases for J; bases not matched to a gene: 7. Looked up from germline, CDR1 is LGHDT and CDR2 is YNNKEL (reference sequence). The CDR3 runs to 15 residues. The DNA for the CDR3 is TGTGCCAGCAGCCGGGGGACAGGGGCCTACCAGCCCCAGCATTTT. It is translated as CASSRGTGAYQPQHF.

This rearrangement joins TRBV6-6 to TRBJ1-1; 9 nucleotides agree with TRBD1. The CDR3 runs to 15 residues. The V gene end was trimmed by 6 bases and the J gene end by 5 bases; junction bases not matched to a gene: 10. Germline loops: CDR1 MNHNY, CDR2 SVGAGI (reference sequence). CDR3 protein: CASSSPDRGKTEAFF. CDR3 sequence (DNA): TGTGCCAGCAGCTCCCCAGACAGGGGGAAAACTGAAGCTTTCTTT.

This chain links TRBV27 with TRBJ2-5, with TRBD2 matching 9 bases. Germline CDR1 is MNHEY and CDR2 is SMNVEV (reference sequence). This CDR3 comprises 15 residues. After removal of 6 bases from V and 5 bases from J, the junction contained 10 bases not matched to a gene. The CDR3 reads CASRTSGGGRETQYF. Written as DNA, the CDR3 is TGTGCCAGCAGGACTAGCGGAGGGGGGAGGGAGACCCAGTACTTC.

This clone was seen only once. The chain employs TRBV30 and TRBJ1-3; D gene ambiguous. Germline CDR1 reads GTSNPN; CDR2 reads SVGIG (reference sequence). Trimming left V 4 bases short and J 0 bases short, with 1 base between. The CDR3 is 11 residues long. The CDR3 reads CAWISGNTIYF. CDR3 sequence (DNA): TGTGCCTGGATCTCTGGAAACACCATATATTTT.

This CDR3 reads CASSYEGLASYEQYF. The CDR3 DNA sequence: TGTGCCAGCAGTTACGAGGGACTAGCTTCCTACGAGCAGTACTTC. This chain connects TRBV6-5 to TRBJ2-7; TRBD2 matches 9 bases. The CDR3 extends over 15 amino acids. Trimming took 2 bases from V and 1 from J; bases not matched to a gene: 3. Germline V lookup: CDR1 MNHEY, CDR2 SVGAGI.

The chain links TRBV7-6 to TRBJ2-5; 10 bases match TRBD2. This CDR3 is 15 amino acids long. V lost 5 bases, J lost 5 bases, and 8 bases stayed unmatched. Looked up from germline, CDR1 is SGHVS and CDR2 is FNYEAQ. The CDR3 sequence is CASSQQRGGGETQYF. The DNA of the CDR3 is TGTGCCAGCAGCCAGCAGCGGGGGGGTGGGGAGACCCAGTACTTC.

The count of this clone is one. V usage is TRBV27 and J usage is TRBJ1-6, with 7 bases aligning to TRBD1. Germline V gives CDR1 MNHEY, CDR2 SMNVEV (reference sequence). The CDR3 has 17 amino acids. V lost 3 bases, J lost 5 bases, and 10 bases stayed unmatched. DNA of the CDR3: TGTGCCAGCAGTTTCATTTTCGTGACAGGGAATAATTCACCCCTCCACTTT. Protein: CASSFIFVTGNNSPLHF.

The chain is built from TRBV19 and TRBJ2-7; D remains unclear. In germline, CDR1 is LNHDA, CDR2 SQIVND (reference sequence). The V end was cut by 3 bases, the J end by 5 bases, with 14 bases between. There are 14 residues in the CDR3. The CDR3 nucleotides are TGTGCCAGTAGTATGAACCAACTAAGGGACGAGCAGTACTTC. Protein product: CASSMNQLRDEQYF.

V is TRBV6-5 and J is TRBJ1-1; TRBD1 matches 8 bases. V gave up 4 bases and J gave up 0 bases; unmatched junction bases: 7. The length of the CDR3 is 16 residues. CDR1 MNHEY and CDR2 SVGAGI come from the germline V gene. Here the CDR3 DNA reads TGTGCCAGCAGTTTTGGGCAGGGACAGGTGAACACTGAAGCTTTCTTT. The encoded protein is CASSFGQGQVNTEAFF.

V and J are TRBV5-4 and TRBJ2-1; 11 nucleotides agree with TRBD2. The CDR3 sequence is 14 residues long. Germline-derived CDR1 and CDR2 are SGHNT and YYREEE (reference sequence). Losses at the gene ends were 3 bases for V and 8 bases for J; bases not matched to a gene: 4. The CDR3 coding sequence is TGTGCCAGCAGCTCCCTGACTAGCGGGGATGAGCAGTTCTTC. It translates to CASSSLTSGDEQFF.

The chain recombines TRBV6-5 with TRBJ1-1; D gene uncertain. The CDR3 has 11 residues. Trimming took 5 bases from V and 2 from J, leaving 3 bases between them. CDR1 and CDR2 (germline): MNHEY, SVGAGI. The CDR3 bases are TGTGCCAGCAGTAAAAACACTGAAGCTTTCTTT. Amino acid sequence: CASSKNTEAFF.

This CDR3 reads CASSLGRGGQETQYF. The DNA of the CDR3 is TGTGCCAGCAGCTTAGGTCGGGGGGGCCAAGAGACCCAGTACTTC. The chain carries TRBV11-2 and TRBJ2-5; 8 bases agree with TRBD2. This CDR3 is 15 amino acids long. J lost 1 base, V lost 1 base, and 2 bases had no gene match. Germline assignment: CDR1 SGHAT and CDR2 FQNNGV.

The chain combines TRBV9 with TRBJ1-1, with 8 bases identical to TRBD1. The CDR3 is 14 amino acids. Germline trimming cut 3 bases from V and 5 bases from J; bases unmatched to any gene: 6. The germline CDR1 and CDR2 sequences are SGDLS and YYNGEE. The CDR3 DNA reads TGTGCCAGCAGCGCCCGACAGGGGATTACTGAAGCTTTCTTT. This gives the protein CASSARQGITEAFF.

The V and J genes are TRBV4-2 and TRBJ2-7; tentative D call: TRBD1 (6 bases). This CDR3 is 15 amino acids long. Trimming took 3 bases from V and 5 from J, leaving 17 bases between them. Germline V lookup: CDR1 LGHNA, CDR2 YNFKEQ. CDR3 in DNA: TGTGCCAGCAGCCATTGGGCACAGGGTTGGGACGAGCAGTACTTC. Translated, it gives CASSHWAQGWDEQYF.

The DNA of the CDR3 is TGTGCCAGCAATGGGGTCGTCCAAGAGACCCAGTACTTC. Protein: CASNGVVQETQYF. This chain uses TRBV6-5 with TRBJ2-5; D is unresolved. With 7 bases removed from V and 1 base from J, the gap between germline ends came to 10 bases. CDR3 length: 13 residues. The V gene's germline CDR1 is MNHEY and CDR2 SVGAGI.

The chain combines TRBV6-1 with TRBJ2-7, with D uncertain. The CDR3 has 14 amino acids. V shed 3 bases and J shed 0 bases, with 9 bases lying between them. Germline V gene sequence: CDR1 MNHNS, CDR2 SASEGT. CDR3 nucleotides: TGTGCCAGCAGTGAGTCAGCTAACTCCTACGAGCAGTACTTC. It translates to CASSESANSYEQYF.

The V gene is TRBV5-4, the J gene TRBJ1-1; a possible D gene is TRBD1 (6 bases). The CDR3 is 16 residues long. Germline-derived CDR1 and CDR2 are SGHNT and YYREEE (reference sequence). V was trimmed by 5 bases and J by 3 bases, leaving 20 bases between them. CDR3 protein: CASSPRGGQDHTEAFF. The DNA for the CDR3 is TGTGCCAGCAGTCCGCGAGGGGGTCAGGATCACACTGAAGCTTTCTTT. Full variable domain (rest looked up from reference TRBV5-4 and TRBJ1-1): ETGVTQSPTHLIKTRGQQVTLRCSSQSGHNTVSWYQQALGQGPQFIFQYYREEENGRGNFPPRFSGLQFPNYSSELNVNALELDDSALYLCASSPRGGQDHTEAFFGQGTRLTVV.